The clone carrying this TCR beta chain showed up just once. The germline CDR1 and CDR2 sequences are WNHNN and SYGVQD (reference sequence). The CDR3 has 13 amino acids. The germline V and J ends were trimmed by 3 bases and 5 bases, with 10 bases remaining between them. The data belong to a study of cytomegalovirus exposure and HLA in healthy donors. PCR employed 60 Vbeta and 13 Jbeta primers. Data came from immunoSEQ multiplex PCR; TCRdb stores just in-frame clones and leaves some out. The data contain 160,000 or so clones, around 80% of them singletons. Input material: PBMCs. This chain connects TRBV10-1 to TRBJ1-1; D ambiguous. The receptor was derived from a man aged 45-60 years in good health and CMV-seropositive. For the CDR3, the DNA is TGCGCCAGCAGTGACGGACTAGGGACTGAAGCTTTCTTT. Residues: CASSDGLGTEAFF.